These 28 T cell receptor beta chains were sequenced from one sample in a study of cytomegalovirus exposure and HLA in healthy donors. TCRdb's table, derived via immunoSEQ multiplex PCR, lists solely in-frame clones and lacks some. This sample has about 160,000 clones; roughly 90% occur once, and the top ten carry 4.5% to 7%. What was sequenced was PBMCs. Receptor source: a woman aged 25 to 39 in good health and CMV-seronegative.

The CDR3 loop reads CASSPGDLAGMADTQYF. The CDR3, as DNA: TGTGCCAGCAGCCCGGGTGACCTAGCGGGAATGGCAGATACGCAGTATTTT. This rearrangement joins TRBV5-6 to TRBJ2-3; the match to TRBD2 covers 9 bases. This CDR3 has 17 residues. J lost 4 bases, V lost 4 bases, and 13 bases had no gene match. Germline CDR1 SGHDT, CDR2 YYEEEE.

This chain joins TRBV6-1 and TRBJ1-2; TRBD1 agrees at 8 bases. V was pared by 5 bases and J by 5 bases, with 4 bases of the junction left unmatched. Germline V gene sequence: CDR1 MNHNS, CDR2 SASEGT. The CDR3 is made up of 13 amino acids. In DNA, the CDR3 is TGTGCCAGCAGTAGTGACAGGGGATATGGCTACACCTTC. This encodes CASSSDRGYGYTF.

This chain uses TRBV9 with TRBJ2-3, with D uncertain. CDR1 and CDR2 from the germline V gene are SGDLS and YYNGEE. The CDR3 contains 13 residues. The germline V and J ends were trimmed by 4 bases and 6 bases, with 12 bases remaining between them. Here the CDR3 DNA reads TGTGCCAGCAGCAACGGACCCGCGGATACGCAGTATTTT. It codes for CASSNGPADTQYF.

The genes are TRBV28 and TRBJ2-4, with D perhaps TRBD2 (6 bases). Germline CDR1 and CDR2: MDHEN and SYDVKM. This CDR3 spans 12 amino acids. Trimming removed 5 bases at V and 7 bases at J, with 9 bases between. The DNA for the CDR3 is TGTGCCAGCAGTACTAGCTCGAACATTCAGTACTTC. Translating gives CASSTSSNIQYF.

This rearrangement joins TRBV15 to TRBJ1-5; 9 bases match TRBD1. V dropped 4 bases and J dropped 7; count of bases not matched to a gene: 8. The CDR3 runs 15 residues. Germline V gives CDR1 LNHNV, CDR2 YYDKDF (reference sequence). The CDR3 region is CATSTPGQGPQPQHF. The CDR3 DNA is TGTGCCACCAGCACCCCGGGACAGGGACCCCAGCCCCAGCATTTT.

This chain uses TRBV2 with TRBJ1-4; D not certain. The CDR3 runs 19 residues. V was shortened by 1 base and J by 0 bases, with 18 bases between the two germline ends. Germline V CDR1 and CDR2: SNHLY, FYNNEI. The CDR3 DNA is TGTGCCAGCAGTGAAGTACCGAGGGAGGACGGTTCAACTAATGAAAAACTGTTTTTT. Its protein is CASSEVPREDGSTNEKLFF.

The CDR3 bases are TGTGCCAGCAGTGAATTTGCGGGGGGCACAGATACGCAGTATTTT. Encoded protein: CASSEFAGGTDTQYF. The chain is built from TRBV25-1 and TRBJ2-3; TRBD2 matches 7 bases. Germline V CDR1 and CDR2: MGHDK, SYGVNS. The CDR3 consists of 15 residues. V shed 1 base and J 1 base; nucleotides not matched to a gene: 2.

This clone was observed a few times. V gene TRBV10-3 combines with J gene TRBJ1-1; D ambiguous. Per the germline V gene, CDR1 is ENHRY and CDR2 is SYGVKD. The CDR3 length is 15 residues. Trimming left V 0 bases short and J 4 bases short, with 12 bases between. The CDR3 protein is CAISESKGDGTEAFF. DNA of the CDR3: TGTGCCATCAGTGAGTCGAAAGGTGATGGCACTGAAGCTTTCTTT.

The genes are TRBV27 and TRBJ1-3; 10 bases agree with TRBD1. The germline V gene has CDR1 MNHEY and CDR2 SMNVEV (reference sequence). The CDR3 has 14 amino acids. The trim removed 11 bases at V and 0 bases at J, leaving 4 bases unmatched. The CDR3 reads CAGRDRGSGNTIYF. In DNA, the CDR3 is TGTGCCGGAAGGGACAGGGGCTCTGGAAACACCATATATTTT.

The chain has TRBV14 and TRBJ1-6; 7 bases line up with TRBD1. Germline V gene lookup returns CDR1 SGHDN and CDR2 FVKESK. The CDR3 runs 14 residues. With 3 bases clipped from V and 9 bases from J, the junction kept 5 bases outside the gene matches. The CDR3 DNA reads TGTGCCAGCAGCCAGACAGGGTATGTTTCACCCCTCCACTTT. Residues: CASSQTGYVSPLHF.

CDR3 protein: CASSPGTGGMQPQHF. CDR3 sequence (DNA): TGTGCCAGCAGTCCCGGGACAGGCGGGATGCAGCCCCAGCATTTT. The chain couples TRBV28 to TRBJ1-5, with 8 nucleotides matching TRBD1. Germline lookup yields CDR1 MDHEN and CDR2 SYDVKM. The junction had 10 bases not matched to a gene; V was cut back by 5 bases and J by 7 bases. This CDR3 region has 15 residues.

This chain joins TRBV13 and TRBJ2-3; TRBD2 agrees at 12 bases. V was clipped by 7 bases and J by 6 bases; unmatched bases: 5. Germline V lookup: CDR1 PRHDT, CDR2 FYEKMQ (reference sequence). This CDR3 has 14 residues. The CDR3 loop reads CASMTSGGADTQYF. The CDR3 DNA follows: TGTGCCAGCATGACTAGCGGGGGTGCGGATACGCAGTATTTT.

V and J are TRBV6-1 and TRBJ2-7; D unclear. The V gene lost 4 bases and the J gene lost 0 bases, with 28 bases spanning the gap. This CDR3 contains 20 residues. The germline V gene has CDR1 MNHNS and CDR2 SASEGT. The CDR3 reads CASSGRLSGPKKTPSYEQYF. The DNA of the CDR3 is TGTGCCAGCAGTGGACGTCTTTCGGGCCCTAAAAAAACCCCCTCCTACGAGCAGTACTTC.

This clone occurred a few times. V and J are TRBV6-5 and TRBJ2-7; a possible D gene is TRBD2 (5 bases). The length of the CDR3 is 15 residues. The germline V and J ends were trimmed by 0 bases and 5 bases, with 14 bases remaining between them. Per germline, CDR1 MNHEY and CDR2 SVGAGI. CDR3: CASSYSTLGSNEQYF. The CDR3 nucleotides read TGTGCCAGCAGTTACTCGACGCTAGGGAGCAACGAGCAGTACTTC.

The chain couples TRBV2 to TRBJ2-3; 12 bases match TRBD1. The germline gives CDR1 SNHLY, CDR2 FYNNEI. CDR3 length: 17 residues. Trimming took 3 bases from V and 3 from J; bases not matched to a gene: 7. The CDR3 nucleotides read TGTGCCAGCAGTGATGGTCGGGACAGGGGGCTTACAGATACGCAGTATTTT. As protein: CASSDGRDRGLTDTQYF.

CDR3: CASSSSGNPYEQYF. The DNA for the CDR3 is TGTGCCAGCAGCTCCTCAGGAAACCCCTACGAGCAGTACTTC. V gene TRBV7-8 combines with J gene TRBJ2-7; unclear D gene. V lost 4 bases and J 2 bases, leaving 12 bases between the germline ends. Germline CDR1 SGHVS, CDR2 FQNEAQ. The CDR3 runs to 14 residues.

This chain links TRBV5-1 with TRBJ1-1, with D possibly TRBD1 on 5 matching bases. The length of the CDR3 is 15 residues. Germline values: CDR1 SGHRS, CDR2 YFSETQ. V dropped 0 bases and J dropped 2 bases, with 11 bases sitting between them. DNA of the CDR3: TGCGCCAGCAGCTTGGTCTCGGGACCCAACACTGAAGCTTTCTTT. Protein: CASSLVSGPNTEAFF.

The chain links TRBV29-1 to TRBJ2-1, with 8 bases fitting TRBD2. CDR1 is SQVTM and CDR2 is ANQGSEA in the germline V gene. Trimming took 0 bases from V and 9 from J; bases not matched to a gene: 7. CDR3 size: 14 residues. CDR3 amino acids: CSVEDAGREGEQFF. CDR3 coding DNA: TGCAGCGTTGAAGATGCGGGCCGGGAGGGTGAGCAGTTCTTC.

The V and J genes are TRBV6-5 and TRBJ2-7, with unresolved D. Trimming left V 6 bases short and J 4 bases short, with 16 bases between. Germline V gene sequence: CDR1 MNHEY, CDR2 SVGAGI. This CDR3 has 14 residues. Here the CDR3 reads CASRISQTKYEQYF. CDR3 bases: TGTGCCAGCAGAATCAGCCAAACAAAATACGAGCAGTACTTC.

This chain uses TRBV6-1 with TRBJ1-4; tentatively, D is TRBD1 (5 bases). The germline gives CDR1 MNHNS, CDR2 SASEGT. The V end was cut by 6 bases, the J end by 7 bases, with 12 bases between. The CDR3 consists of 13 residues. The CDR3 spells CASRRGDFEKLFF. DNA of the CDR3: TGTGCCAGCAGGCGGGGGGACTTTGAAAAACTGTTTTTT.

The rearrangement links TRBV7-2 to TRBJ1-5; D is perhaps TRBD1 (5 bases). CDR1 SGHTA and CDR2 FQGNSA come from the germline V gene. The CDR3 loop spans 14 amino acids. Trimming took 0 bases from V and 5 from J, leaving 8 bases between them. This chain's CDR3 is CASSLAGAHQPQHF. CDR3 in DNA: TGTGCCAGCAGCTTAGCAGGGGCCCATCAGCCCCAGCATTTT.

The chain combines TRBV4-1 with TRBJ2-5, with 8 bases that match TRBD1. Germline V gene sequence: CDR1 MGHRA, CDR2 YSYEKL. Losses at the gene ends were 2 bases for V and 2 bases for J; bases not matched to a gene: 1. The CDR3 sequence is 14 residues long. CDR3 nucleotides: TGCGCCAGCAGCCAACGGACAGGGCAAGAGACCCAGTACTTC. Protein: CASSQRTGQETQYF.

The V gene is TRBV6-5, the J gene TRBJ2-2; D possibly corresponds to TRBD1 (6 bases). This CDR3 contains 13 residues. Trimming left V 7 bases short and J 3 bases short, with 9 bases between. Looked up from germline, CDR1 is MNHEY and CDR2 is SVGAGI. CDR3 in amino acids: CASNPGDTGELFF. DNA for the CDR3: TGTGCCAGCAATCCAGGGGACACCGGGGAGCTGTTTTTT.

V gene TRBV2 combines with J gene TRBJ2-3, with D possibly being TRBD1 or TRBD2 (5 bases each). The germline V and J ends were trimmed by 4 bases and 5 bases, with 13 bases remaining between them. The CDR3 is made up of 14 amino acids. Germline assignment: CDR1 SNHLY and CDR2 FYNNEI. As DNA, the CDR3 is TGTGCCAGCAGTGGGTGGGGGAATGGAGATACGCAGTATTTT. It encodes CASSGWGNGDTQYF.

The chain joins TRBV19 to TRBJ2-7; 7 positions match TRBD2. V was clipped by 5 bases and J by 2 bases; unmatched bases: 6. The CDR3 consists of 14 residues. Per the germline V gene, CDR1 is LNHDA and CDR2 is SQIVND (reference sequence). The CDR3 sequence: CASSVASGAYEQYF. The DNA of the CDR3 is TGTGCCAGTAGTGTCGCTAGCGGAGCCTACGAGCAGTACTTC.

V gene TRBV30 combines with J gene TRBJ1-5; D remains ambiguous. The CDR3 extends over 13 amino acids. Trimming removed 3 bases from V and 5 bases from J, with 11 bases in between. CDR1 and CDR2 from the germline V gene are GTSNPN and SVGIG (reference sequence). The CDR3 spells CAWSLAGDQPQHF. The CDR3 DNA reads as TGTGCCTGGAGCCTGGCAGGTGATCAGCCCCAGCATTTT.

In nucleotides, the CDR3 is TGTGCCAGCAGTTTAACCCGGGTCCGTCCCCAGCATTTT. Protein sequence: CASSLTRVRPQHF. The chain couples TRBV28 to TRBJ1-5, with D unresolved. V was cut by 2 bases and J by 10 bases, with 12 bases left in between. The V gene's germline CDR1 is MDHEN and CDR2 SYDVKM. CDR3 length: 13 amino acids.

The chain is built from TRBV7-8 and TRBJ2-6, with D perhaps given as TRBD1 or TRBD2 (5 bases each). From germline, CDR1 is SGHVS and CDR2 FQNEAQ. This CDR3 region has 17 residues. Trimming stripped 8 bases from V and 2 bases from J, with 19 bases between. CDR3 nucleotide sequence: TGTGCCAGCTACGGGACGGCCCATACCCCTGGGGCCAACGTCCTGACTTTC. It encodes CASYGTAHTPGANVLTF.